This record covers a single TCR beta chain. This specimen comes from a study of early T cells in non-severe SARS-CoV-2 infection. TCRdb reprocessed the 5' RACE reads via MiXCR and lists one record per CDR3 protein. The table shows 85,000 to 100,000 distinct CDR3 sequences, with roughly 17% occurring only once. Germline-derived CDR1 and CDR2 are SGDLS and YYNGEE. V lost 2 bases, J lost 5 bases, and 11 bases lay in between. The CDR3 covers 13 residues. This sequence was found in an adult who was a healthcare worker with PCR-confirmed SARS-CoV-2 infection or an uninfected control (not recorded which). The source material was whole blood. The chain has TRBV9 and TRBJ2-7, with D possibly TRBD2 on 6 matching bases. CDR3 bases: TGTGCCAGCAGCGTCGTGGAGGGGCACGAGCAGTACTTC. Translation: CASSVVEGHEQYF.